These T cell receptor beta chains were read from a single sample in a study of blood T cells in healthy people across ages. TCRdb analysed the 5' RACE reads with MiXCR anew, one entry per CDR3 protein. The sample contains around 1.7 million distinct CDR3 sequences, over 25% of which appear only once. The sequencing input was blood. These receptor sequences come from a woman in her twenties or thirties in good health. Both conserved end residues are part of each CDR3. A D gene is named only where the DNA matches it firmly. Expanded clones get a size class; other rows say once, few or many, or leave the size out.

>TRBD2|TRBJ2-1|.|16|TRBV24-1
TGTGCCACCAGTGACACTGGGACTAGCGGGAAGGATGAGCAGTTCTTC
CATSDTGTSGKDEQFF
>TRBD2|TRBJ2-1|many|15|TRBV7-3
TGTGCCAGCAGCCCACTAGCGGGGGCCACCAATGAGCAGTTCTTC
CASSPLAGATNEQFF
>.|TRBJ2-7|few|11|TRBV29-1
TGCAGCGTTGGGCCTTCCTACGAGCAGTACTTC
CSVGPSYEQYF
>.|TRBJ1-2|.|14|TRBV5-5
TGTGCCAGCAGCTTGGAACGGGGCATGGGCGGCTACGCCTTC
CASSLERGMGGYAF
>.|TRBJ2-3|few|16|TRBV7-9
TGTGCCAGCAGCTTAAGACTGGGGTCCCGCACAGATACGCAGTATTTT
CASSLRLGSRTDTQYF
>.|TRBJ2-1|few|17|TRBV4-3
TGCGCCAGCAGCCGCTCCCACAGCCCAGTGAGTAGAAATGAGCAGTTCTTC
CASSRSHSPVSRNEQFF
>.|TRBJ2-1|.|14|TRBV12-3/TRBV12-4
TGTGCCGGCAGTTTAATTGGGGGATGTGGTGAGCAGTTCTTC
CAGSLIGGCGEQFF
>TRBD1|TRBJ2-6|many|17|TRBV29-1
TGCAGCGTCGTGGGGGGACAGGGGCCCTCTGGGGCCAACGTCCTGACTTTC
CSVVGGQGPSGANVLTF
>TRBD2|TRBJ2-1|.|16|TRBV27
TGTGCCAGCAGTCCCGAAGCGGGAGGGTCCATGAAGGAGCAGTTCTTC
CASSPEAGGSMKEQFF
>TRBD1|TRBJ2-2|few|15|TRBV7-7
TGTGCCAGCAGCTTAGCGGGACAGAGCAACGGGGAGCTGTTTTTT
CASSLAGQSNGELFF
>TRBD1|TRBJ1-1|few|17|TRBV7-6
TGTGCCAGCAGCTTACTGCAGGGGGCTCAGTTGAACACTGAAGCTTTCTTT
CASSLLQGAQLNTEAFF
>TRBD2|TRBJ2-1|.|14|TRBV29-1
TGCAGCGTTAAGGGACTAGCGGGATCAAGCGAGCAGTTCTTC
CSVKGLAGSSEQFF
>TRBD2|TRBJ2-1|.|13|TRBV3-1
TGTGCCAGCAGCCAGGGACTAGCGGACATTCAGTTCTTC
CASSQGLADIQFF
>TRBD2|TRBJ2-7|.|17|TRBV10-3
TGTGCCATCGGATTTAGCGGGAGGGCCCCCTCCTACAATGAGCAGTACTTC
CAIGFSGRAPSYNEQYF
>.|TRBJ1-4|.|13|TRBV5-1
TGCGCCAGCAGCTTGCGGACAGATGAAAAACTGTTTTTT
CASSLRTDEKLFF
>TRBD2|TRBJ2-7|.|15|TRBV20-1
TGCAGTGCTGGAGATAAGGGACTAACCCTCAACGAGCAGTACTTC
CSAGDKGLTLNEQYF
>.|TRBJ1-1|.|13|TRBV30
TGTGCCTGGAGCGGGGGGATGAACACTGAAGCTTTCTTT
CAWSGGMNTEAFF
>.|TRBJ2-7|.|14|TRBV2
TGTGCCAGCAGGGCCTGGCAGGGGTGGGACGAGCAGTACTTC
CASRAWQGWDEQYF
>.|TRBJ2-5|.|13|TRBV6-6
TGTGCCAGCAGGTCGGTTAGGATGGAGACCCAGTACTTC
CASRSVRMETQYF
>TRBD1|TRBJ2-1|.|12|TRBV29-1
TGCGGCGCGGCCGGGACAGCCGACGAGCAGTTCTTC
CGAAGTADEQFF
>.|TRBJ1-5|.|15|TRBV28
TGTGCCAGCAGTTTTGGGATGGATAGGGATCAGCCCCAGCATTTT
CASSFGMDRDQPQHF
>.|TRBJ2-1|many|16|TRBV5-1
TGCGCCAGCTTACTCGGACGGGGTCCGTTCTACAATGAGCAGTTCTTC
CASLLGRGPFYNEQFF
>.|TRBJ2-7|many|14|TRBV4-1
TGCGCCAGCAGCCAATCTAGGAGCTCCTACGAGCAGTACTTC
CASSQSRSSYEQYF
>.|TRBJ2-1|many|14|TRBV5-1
TGCGCCAGCAGCTTGTTCGGGGCCTACAATGAGCAGTTCTTC
CASSLFGAYNEQFF
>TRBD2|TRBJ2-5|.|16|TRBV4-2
TGTGCCAGCAGCCCGACTAGCGGGGGGTCCGAGGAGACCCAGTACTTC
CASSPTSGGSEETQYF
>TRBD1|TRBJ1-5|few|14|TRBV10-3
TGTGCCATCAGTGAGACAGGGGTCAATCAGCCCCAGCATTTT
CAISETGVNQPQHF
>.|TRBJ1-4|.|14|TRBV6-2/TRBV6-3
TGTGCCAGCAGGCCCGACATCAATGATGAAAAACTGTTTTTT
CASRPDINDEKLFF
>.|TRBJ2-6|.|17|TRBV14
TGTGCCAGCAGCCCAGACAGGCCCATAACGGGGGCCAACGTCCTGACTTTC
CASSPDRPITGANVLTF
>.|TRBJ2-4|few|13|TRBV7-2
TGTGCCAGCAGCTTTACTACAGGAAACATTCAGTACTTC
CASSFTTGNIQYF
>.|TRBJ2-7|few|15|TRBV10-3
TGTGCCATCAGTGAGTCTCCCCAGGTTTCCTACGAGCAGTACTTC
CAISESPQVSYEQYF
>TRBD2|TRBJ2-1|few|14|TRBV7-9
TGTGCCAGCAGCAATAGCGGGGACTACAATGAGCAGTTCTTC
CASSNSGDYNEQFF
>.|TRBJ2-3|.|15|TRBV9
TGTGCCAGCAGCATAGTGGCGGATAGCACAGATACGCAGTATTTT
CASSIVADSTDTQYF
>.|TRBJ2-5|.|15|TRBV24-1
TGTGCCACCAGTGATCCCGGGACGGTGGATGGGACCCAGTACTTC
CATSDPGTVDGTQYF
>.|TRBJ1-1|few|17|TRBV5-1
TGCGCCAGCACCCCTGGCTTTTTGACGATGGGGTATACTGAAGCTTTCTTT
CASTPGFLTMGYTEAFF
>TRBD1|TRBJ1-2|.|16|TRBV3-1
TGTGCCAGCAGCGAACGTAACCGGGACAGTGGGCATGGCTACACCTTC
CASSERNRDSGHGYTF
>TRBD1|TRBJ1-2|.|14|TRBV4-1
TGCGCCAGCAGTGGGACAGGGTCTCGTCGTGGCTACACCTTC
CASSGTGSRRGYTF
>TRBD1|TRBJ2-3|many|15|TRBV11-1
TGTGCCAGCAGCTTGGACAGGTGGGACACAGATACGCAGTATTTT
CASSLDRWDTDTQYF
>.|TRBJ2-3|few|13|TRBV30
TGTGCCTGGAGTGTACGGGTGAAAGATACGCAGTATTTT
CAWSVRVKDTQYF
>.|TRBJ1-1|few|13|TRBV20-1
TGCAGTGCTAGAGATTTGGGGTTTACTGAAGCTTTCTTT
CSARDLGFTEAFF
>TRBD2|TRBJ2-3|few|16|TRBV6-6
TGTGCCAGCAGAGCGCCCAGCGGGAGGGGCGCAGATACGCAGTATTTT
CASRAPSGRGADTQYF
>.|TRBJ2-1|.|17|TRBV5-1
TGCACCAGCAGCTTGGATATCCAGAGGAGGCGAGGAAATGAGCAGTTCTTC
CTSSLDIQRRRGNEQFF
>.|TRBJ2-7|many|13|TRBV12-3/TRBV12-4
TGTGCCAGCAGCTCGGGAGAGGGATACGAGCAGTACTTC
CASSSGEGYEQYF
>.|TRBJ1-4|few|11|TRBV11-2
TGTGCCTGCTCCCTGGCGGGAAAACTGTTTTTT
CACSLAGKLFF
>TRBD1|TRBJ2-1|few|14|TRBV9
TGTGCCAGCAGCGTCTCCAGGGGGATAGAGAGGCAGTTCTTC
CASSVSRGIERQFF
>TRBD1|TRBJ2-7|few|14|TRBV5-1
TGCGCCAGCAGCGAGGACAGGGGGCACTACGAGCAGTACTTC
CASSEDRGHYEQYF
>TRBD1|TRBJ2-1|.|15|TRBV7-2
TGTGCCAGCAGCCTAGTTGGACAGGGGGCCAATGAGCAGTTCTTC
CASSLVGQGANEQFF
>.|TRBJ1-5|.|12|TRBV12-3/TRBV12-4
TGTGCCAGCAGCAACAGGGCCCAGCCCCAGCATTTT
CASSNRAQPQHF
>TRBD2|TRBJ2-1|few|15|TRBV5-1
TGCGCCAGCAGCTCCTCTAGCGGGGGAGGGAATGAGCAGTTCTTC
CASSSSSGGGNEQFF
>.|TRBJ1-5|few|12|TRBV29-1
TGCAGCGTTGCTGATCTGGGACAACCCCAGCATTTT
CSVADLGQPQHF
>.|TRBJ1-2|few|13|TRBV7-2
TGTGCCAGCAGCTTATTATCCGCGTATGGCTACACCTTC
CASSLLSAYGYTF
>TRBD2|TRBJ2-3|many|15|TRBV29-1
TGCAGCGTCGGGGCGACTAGCGGGGGCACAGATACGCAGTATTTT
CSVGATSGGTDTQYF
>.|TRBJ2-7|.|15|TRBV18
TGTGCCAGCTCACCTACGGGGCGTGCCTCCGACGAGCAGTACTTC
CASSPTGRASDEQYF
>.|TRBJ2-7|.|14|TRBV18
TGTGCCAGCTCACTACCAGCTGCCCCGTACGAGCAGTACTTC
CASSLPAAPYEQYF
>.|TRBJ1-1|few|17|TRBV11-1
TGTGCCAGCAGTTCCGGTGGGGCTAACCGTGGGGGGATTGAAGCTTTCTTT
CASSSGGANRGGIEAFF
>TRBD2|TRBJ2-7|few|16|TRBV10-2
TGCGCCACCGAGACTAGCGGGGGGGTCGGCTCCTACGAGCAGTACTTC
CATETSGGVGSYEQYF
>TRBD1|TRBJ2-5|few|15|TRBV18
TGTGCCAGCTCAACACTTGGGACAGGGGAGAAGACCCAGTACTTC
CASSTLGTGEKTQYF
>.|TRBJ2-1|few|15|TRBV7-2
TGTGCCAGCAGCTTAGACAGTGACTCCTACAATGAGCAGTTCTTC
CASSLDSDSYNEQFF
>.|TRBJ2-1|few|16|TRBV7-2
TGTGCCAGCAGCCGTGTCTGGGCGGGTTCCTACAATGAGCAGTTCTTC
CASSRVWAGSYNEQFF
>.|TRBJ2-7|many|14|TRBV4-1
TGCGCCAGCAGCCAAGTGGGCGGGGTCGACGAGCAGTACTTC
CASSQVGGVDEQYF